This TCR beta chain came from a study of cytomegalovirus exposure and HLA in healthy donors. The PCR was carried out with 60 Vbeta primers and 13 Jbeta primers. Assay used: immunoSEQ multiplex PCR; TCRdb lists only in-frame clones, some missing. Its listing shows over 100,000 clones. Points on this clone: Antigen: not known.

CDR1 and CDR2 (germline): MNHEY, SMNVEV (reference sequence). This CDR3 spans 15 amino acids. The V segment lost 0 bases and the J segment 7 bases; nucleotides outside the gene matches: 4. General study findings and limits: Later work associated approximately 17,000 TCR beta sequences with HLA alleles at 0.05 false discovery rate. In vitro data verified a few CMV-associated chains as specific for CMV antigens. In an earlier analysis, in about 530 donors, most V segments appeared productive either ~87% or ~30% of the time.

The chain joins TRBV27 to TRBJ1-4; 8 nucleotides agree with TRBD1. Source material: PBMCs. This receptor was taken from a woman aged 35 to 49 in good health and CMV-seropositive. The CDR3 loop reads CASSLSTQGVEKLFF. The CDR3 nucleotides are TGTGCCAGCAGTTTATCGACACAGGGGGTTGAAAAACTGTTTTTT. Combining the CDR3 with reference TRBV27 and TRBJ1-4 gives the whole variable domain EAQVTQNPRYLITVTGKKLTVTCSQNMNHEYMSWYRQDPGLGLRQIYYSMNVEVTDKGDVPEGYKVSRKEKRNFPLILESPSPNQTSLYFCASSLSTQGVEKLFFGSGTQLSVL.